The 9 T cell receptor beta chains below were found in one sample sequenced in a study of blood T cells in healthy people across ages. PCR was performed a second time for about 6 to 12 cycles using a sample-barcoded 5' primer and a J-beta primer mix. Each CDR3 protein gets one entry after TCRdb re-called the 5' RACE reads with MiXCR. The table has 1,800,000 or so distinct CDR3 sequences, around 40% seen once. The sequenced material came from blood. The source is a human donor in good health.

At least ten counts were recorded for this clonotype. This sequence joins TRBV7-2 and TRBJ2-7; D assignment may be TRBD1 or TRBD2 (5 bases each). The germline CDR1 and CDR2 sequences are SGHTA and FQGNSA. The CDR3 spans 15 residues. Between the trimmed V and J ends, which lost 5 bases and 1 base, there was a span of 15 bases. The CDR3 region has the DNA TGTGCCAGCAGCAGGGGACGAGAAAGGTCCTACGAGCAGTACTTC. Residues: CASSRGRERSYEQYF.

This clonotype was seen more than once but under ten times. V gene TRBV15 combines with J gene TRBJ1-4, with unresolved D. The CDR3 has 16 amino acids. Trimming left V 1 base short and J 0 bases short, with 9 bases between. Germline-derived CDR1 and CDR2 are LNHNV and YYDKDF (reference sequence). Here the CDR3 reads CATSRVTTATNEKLFF. The CDR3 nucleotides read TGTGCCACCAGCAGAGTTACCACGGCAACTAATGAAAAACTGTTTTTT.

The V gene is TRBV2, the J gene TRBJ2-3, with TRBD2 identical over 8 bases. This CDR3 has 14 amino acids. The germline V gene has CDR1 SNHLY and CDR2 FYNNEI. The V gene end was trimmed by 7 bases and the J gene end by 4 bases; junction bases not matched to a gene: 7. The DNA for the CDR3 is TGTGCCAGCATTCGGGGGGGCATTCCAGATACGCAGTATTTT. Its translation: CASIRGGIPDTQYF. Complete variable domain (other parts from reference TRBV2 and TRBJ2-3): EPEVTQTPSHQVTQMGQEVILRCVPISNHLYFYWYRQILGQKVEFLVSFYNNEISEKSEIFDDQFSVERPDGSNFTLKIRSTKLEDSAMYFCASIRGGIPDTQYFGPGTRLTVL.

The sample holds a few counts of this clonotype. This sequence joins TRBV7-6 and TRBJ2-7; 9 bases align to TRBD1. The CDR3 is made up of 15 amino acids. V was clipped by 1 base and J by 4 bases; unmatched bases: 5. Germline V gene lookup returns CDR1 SGHVS and CDR2 FNYEAQ. CDR3 region: CASSLGSTGGYEQYF. DNA of the CDR3: TGTGCCAGCAGCTTAGGCTCGACAGGGGGGTACGAGCAGTACTTC.

In nucleotides, the CDR3 is TGCAGTGCTCAAGGGGCGTCCCACGAGCAGTTCTTC. This encodes CSAQGASHEQFF. The chain carries TRBV20-1 and TRBJ2-1; possibly TRBD1 for D (5 bases). Germline CDR1 and CDR2: DFQATT and SNEGSKA (reference sequence). The ends were cut back, 5 bases at V and 10 bases at J, with 15 bases in the middle. The CDR3 contains 12 residues.

The rearrangement joins TRBV5-1 to TRBJ2-1; D might be TRBD1 (5 bases). The germline V and J ends were trimmed by 0 bases and 3 bases, with 10 bases remaining between them. Germline CDR1 SGHRS, CDR2 YFSETQ. There are 15 residues in the CDR3. The CDR3, as DNA: TGCGCCAGCAGCTTGGAGGGGTACGACTACAATGAGCAGTTCTTC. This codes for CASSLEGYDYNEQFF.

There are a few counts of this clonotype. The chain combines TRBV24-1 with TRBJ2-3, with 7 positions matching TRBD1. CDR3 length: 16 amino acids. Germline values: CDR1 KGHDR, CDR2 SFDVKD. J was trimmed by 2 bases and V by 2 bases; bases with no gene match: 6. The CDR3 sequence is CATSDWGQFSTDTQYF. Written as DNA, the CDR3 is TGTGCCACCAGTGATTGGGGACAGTTCTCCACAGATACGCAGTATTTT.

The sample holds a few counts of this clonotype. The rearrangement uses TRBV28 and TRBJ1-2; weak D call: TRBD1 (5 bases). Trimming left V 5 bases short and J 7 bases short, with 14 bases between. Germline loops: CDR1 MDHEN, CDR2 SYDVKM. This CDR3 region has 13 residues. CDR3 bases: TGTGCCAGCAGTCCCAGGGTATTACGTGGCTACACCTTC. Encoded protein: CASSPRVLRGYTF.

This clonotype was counted only a few times. The chain recombines TRBV27 with TRBJ1-2; D is undetermined. CDR1 is MNHEY, CDR2 SMNVEV, per germline (reference sequence). The CDR3 spans 15 residues. V was trimmed by 6 bases and J by 2 bases, leaving 16 bases between them. The CDR3: CASSHRGGRNYGYTF. The CDR3 DNA reads as TGTGCCAGCAGCCACCGGGGTGGGAGGAACTATGGCTACACCTTC.